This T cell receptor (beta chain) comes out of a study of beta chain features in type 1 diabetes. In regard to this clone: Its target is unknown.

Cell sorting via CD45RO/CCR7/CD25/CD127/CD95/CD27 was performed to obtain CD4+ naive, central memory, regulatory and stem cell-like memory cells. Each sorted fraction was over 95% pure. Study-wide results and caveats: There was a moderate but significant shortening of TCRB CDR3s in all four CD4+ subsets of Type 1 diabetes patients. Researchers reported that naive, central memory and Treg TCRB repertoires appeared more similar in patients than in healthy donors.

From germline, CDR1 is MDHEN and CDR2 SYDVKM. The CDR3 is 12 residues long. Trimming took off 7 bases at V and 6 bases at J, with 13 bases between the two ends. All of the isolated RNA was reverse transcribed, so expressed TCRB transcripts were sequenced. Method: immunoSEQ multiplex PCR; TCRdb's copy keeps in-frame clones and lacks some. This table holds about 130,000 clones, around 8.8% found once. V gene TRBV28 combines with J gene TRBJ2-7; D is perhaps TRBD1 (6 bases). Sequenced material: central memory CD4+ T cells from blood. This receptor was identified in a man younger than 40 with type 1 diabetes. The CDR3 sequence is CASNDRNVEQYF. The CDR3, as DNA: TGTGCCAGCAATGACAGGAATGTCGAGCAGTACTTC. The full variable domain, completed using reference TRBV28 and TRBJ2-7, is DVKVTQSSRYLVKRTGEKVFLECVQDMDHENMFWYRQDPGLGLRLIYFSYDVKMKEKGDIPEGYSVSREKKERFSLILESASTNQTSMYLCASNDRNVEQYFGPGTRLTVT.